These T cell receptor beta chains were read from a single sample in a study of blood T cell repertoires in COVID-19. Sequencing was performed with immunoSEQ multiplex PCR; in TCRdb, only in-frame clones are kept and a portion is missing. The sample lists about 130,000 clones, around 81% occurring once. Sequencing was done on a sample of peripheral blood. These receptors came from a woman between 45 and 65 years old with acute or convalescent COVID-19. Both conserved end residues are part of each CDR3. The listing skips clone size in some rows; elsewhere it reads once, few, many or a size class.

size | J | V | CDR3
- | TRBJ2-1 | TRBV2 | CASSATTVNEQFF
- | TRBJ2-1 | TRBV29-1 | CSGGLAGNEQFF
- | TRBJ1-2 | TRBV12-2 | CASHGGRSYGYTF
- | TRBJ2-1 | TRBV28 | CASSTTNRSSYNEQFF
- | TRBJ1-2 | TRBV19 | CASTPGRGMRGYTF
- | TRBJ2-1 | TRBV28 | CASSLIAGQGGNEQFF
- | TRBJ2-1 | TRBV7-3 | CASSPYPRGDNEQFF
- | TRBJ2-6 | TRBV18 | CASSPSSGASGANVLTF
few | TRBJ1-3 | TRBV15 | CATSRKTDGNTIYF
- | TRBJ1-5 | TRBV10-3 | CAISELGQGADSGQPQHF
- | TRBJ2-1 | TRBV5-1 | CASRYGTGDYNEQFF
- | TRBJ2-1 | TRBV10-3 | CAISAPGQTYNEQFF
- | TRBJ1-4 | TRBV12-3/TRBV12-4 | CASGTGSRKLFF
few | TRBJ2-1 | TRBV29-1 | CSVEVDSQAYNEQFF
once | TRBJ2-7 | TRBV6-6 | CASTPEFGEQYF
- | TRBJ2-4 | TRBV12-3/TRBV12-4 | CASSYLAGNIQYF
- | TRBJ1-1 | TRBV7-2 | CASSYPGYSMNTEAFF
- | TRBJ2-7 | TRBV11-1 | CASSLGQVYEQYF
- | TRBJ2-3 | TRBV4-1 | CASSQEGNTDTQYF
few | TRBJ1-1 | TRBV3-1/TRBV3-2 | CASSETGVYGEAFF
- | TRBJ1-4 | TRBV6-5 | CASSRTGFGKLFF
- | TRBJ2-5 | TRBV11-2 | CASRTGETQYF